A single sample gave rise to the 7 T cell receptor beta chains below, sequenced in a study of blood T cell repertoires in COVID-19. Clones were read by immunoSEQ multiplex PCR, and TCRdb kept only the in-frame ones, dropping some. The data contain more than 150,000 clones, almost 80% of them singletons. Sequencing was done on a sample of peripheral blood. These receptor sequences come from a woman between 65 and 79 years old with acute or convalescent COVID-19.

The J gene is TRBJ2-4, the V gene TRBV5-6, with D possibly matching TRBD1 (6 bases). Per the germline V gene, CDR1 is SGHDT and CDR2 is YYEEEE. The V gene lost 0 bases and the J gene lost 6 bases, with 10 bases spanning the gap. There are 14 residues in the CDR3. The CDR3 DNA sequence: TGTGCCAGCAGCTTGGGGGACACCTTAAACATTCAGTACTTC. Translating gives CASSLGDTLNIQYF.

This clone appeared many times. This sample also contains other DNA sequences that code for the same CDR3. The J gene is TRBJ2-3, the V gene TRBV3-1 (or the pseudogene TRBV3-2), with 10 positions matching TRBD2. The V gene end was trimmed by 4 bases and the J gene end by 2 bases; junction bases not matched to a gene: 3. CDR1 and CDR2 from the germline V gene are LGHDT and YNNKEL (reference sequence). The CDR3 is made up of 15 amino acids. The CDR3 reads CASSLGLAVTDTQYF. In DNA, the CDR3 is TGTGCCAGCAGCCTAGGACTAGCGGTCACAGATACGCAGTATTTT.

The gene calls are TRBV29-1 and TRBJ1-2, with a tentative D call TRBD1 (6 bases). Germline lookup yields CDR1 SQVTM and CDR2 ANQGSEA. The V and J ends lost 2 bases and 8 bases respectively, with 12 bases between them. CDR3 length: 12 residues. For the CDR3, the DNA is TGCAGCGTTGAAAGGGGGACGAGGGGCTACACCTTC. Its translation is CSVERGTRGYTF.

This clone was counted at least ten times. J is TRBJ1-2 and V is TRBV4-2; 8 bases line up with TRBD1. From germline, CDR1 is LGHNA and CDR2 YNFKEQ. V was pared by 4 bases and J by 4 bases, with 5 bases of the junction left unmatched. This CDR3 is 14 amino acids long. The CDR3 protein is CASSRRQGSYGYTF. The CDR3 bases are TGTGCCAGCAGCCGCCGACAGGGGAGCTATGGCTACACCTTC.

This chain uses TRBV5-6 with TRBJ2-1; D is unclear. The CDR3 is 13 residues long. In germline, CDR1 is SGHDT, CDR2 YYEEEE. The V gene lost 5 bases and the J gene lost 6 bases, with 12 bases spanning the gap. In DNA, the CDR3 is TGTGCCAGCAGGACCTGGAGCCGCAATGAGCAGTTCTTC. It translates to CASRTWSRNEQFF.

The V gene is TRBV6-6, the J gene TRBJ2-7; 7 bases are a match to TRBD2. Losses at the gene ends were 2 bases for V and 3 bases for J; bases not matched to a gene: 4. Germline V CDR1 and CDR2: MNHNY, SVGAGI (reference sequence). This CDR3 is built from 14 residues. CDR3 DNA: TGTGCCAGCAGTTACGAAGCGGGAAACTACGAGCAGTACTTC. Its protein is CASSYEAGNYEQYF.

This clone has a single count. V gene TRBV5-1 combines with J gene TRBJ1-4, with 8 bases matching TRBD1. V was clipped by 1 base and J by 7 bases; unmatched bases: 9. Germline lookup yields CDR1 SGHRS and CDR2 YFSETQ. The CDR3 runs to 16 residues. This chain's CDR3 is CASSLQPGQGREKLFF. As DNA, the CDR3 is TGCGCCAGCAGCTTGCAGCCAGGACAGGGACGTGAAAAACTGTTTTTT.